One sample yielded the 25 T cell receptor beta chains listed below, sequenced in a study of T cell responses to AZD1222 COVID-19 vaccine. Sequencing was performed with immunoSEQ multiplex PCR; in TCRdb, only in-frame clones are kept and a portion is missing. The sample shows some 250,000 clones, almost 95% of them seen only once. This specimen consisted of peripheral blood, obtained 28 days after the second AZD1222 dose. The receptors were gathered from an adult who received the AZD1222 COVID-19 vaccine.

A note on this clone: A junction boundary mismatches the germline segment, possibly from a read error. The DNA of the CDR3 is TGCAGTGCTTTCCACGCTAATGGGCAGTTCTTC. Translated, it gives CSAFHANGQFF. The chain carries TRBV20-1 and TRBJ2-1, with D unclear. This CDR3 is built from 11 residues. Germline V gene sequence: CDR1 DFQATT, CDR2 SNEGSKA (reference sequence).

The rearrangement joins TRBV19 to TRBJ1-1; possible D gene TRBD1, 5 bases. Trimming removed 10 bases at V and 4 bases at J, with 13 bases between. Looked up from germline, CDR1 is LNHDA and CDR2 is SQIVND (reference sequence). The CDR3 length is 12 residues. The CDR3 loop reads CATGWQGTEAFF. CDR3 in DNA: TGTGCCACCGGTTGGCAGGGCACTGAAGCTTTCTTT.

The rearrangement joins TRBV2 to TRBJ1-1; 7 bases are a match to TRBD1. From germline, CDR1 is SNHLY and CDR2 FYNNEI. The length of the CDR3 is 13 residues. The trim removed 8 bases at V and 0 bases at J, leaving 3 bases unmatched. The CDR3 here is CASGGQMNTEAFF. Written as DNA, the CDR3 is TGTGCCAGCGGGGGACAGATGAACACTGAAGCTTTCTTT.

The chain employs TRBV7-9 and TRBJ2-5; possible D gene TRBD2, 6 bases. CDR1 SEHNR and CDR2 FQNEAQ come from the germline V gene (reference sequence). The CDR3 length is 14 residues. Trimming stripped 5 bases from V and 4 bases from J, with 14 bases between. The chain's CDR3 is CASSLEGGRETQYF. CDR3 in DNA: TGTGCCAGCAGCCTGGAGGGAGGTCGAGAGACCCAGTACTTC.

The rearrangement links TRBV12-3 or TRBV12-4 to TRBJ2-3, with TRBD1 matching 7 bases. V dropped 5 bases and J dropped 4; count of bases not matched to a gene: 3. The CDR3 has 13 amino acids. The CDR3 here is CASSITGADTQYF. Here the CDR3 DNA reads TGTGCCAGCAGTATTACAGGGGCAGATACGCAGTATTTT.

In DNA form, the CDR3 reads TGTGCCAGCAGCTTAAGACAGGTCTCTGGGGCCAACGTCCTGACTTTC. Encoded protein: CASSLRQVSGANVLTF. The chain employs TRBV7-3 and TRBJ2-6, with D perhaps TRBD1 (6 bases). The germline V gene has CDR1 SGHTA and CDR2 FQGTGA. Trimming removed 1 base from V and 0 bases from J, with 7 bases in between. This CDR3 comprises 16 residues.

The chain carries TRBV10-3 and TRBJ1-1; D not certain. Germline lookup yields CDR1 ENHRY and CDR2 SYGVKD. Trimming took 0 bases from V and 4 from J, leaving 15 bases between them. CDR3 length: 16 amino acids. The chain's CDR3 is CAISESDPVVGTEAFF. The CDR3 bases are TGTGCCATCAGTGAGTCGGACCCTGTTGTTGGCACTGAAGCTTTCTTT.

This clone was found once. The limits of the CDR3 on the DNA are not certain, so only TCRdb's listed CDR3 is given. V and J are TRBV19 and TRBJ1-2. Germline CDR1 and CDR2: LNHDA and SQIVND (reference sequence). The CDR3 adds up to 14 amino acids, both ends counted. This chain's CDR3 is CASSISVSNYGYTF.

V and J are TRBV4-3 and TRBJ1-2; D remains ambiguous. The CDR3 is 14 residues long. The V and J ends lost 3 bases and 4 bases respectively, with 12 bases between them. Germline CDR1 LGHNA, CDR2 YSLEER. The CDR3, as DNA: TGCGCCAGCAGCCAGGGCTTACGAACCTATGGCTACACCTTC. It encodes CASSQGLRTYGYTF.

CDR3 DNA: TGTGCCAGCAGCTTCTTGACACAAGAGACCCAGTACTTC. Protein: CASSFLTQETQYF. This chain connects TRBV5-6 to TRBJ2-5; D uncertain. The CDR3 totals 13 residues. Trimming cost V 2 bases and J 2 bases, with 7 bases left between them. Per the germline V gene, CDR1 is SGHDT and CDR2 is YYEEEE.

The chain uses TRBV15 and TRBJ2-5; 12 positions agree with TRBD2. This CDR3 has 19 amino acids. Germline loops: CDR1 LNHNV, CDR2 YYDKDF (reference sequence). The ends lost 1 base at V and 1 base at J; junction bases unmatched: 10. The CDR3 region is CATSRASGRALAGQETQYF. CDR3 bases: TGTGCCACCAGCAGAGCTAGCGGGAGGGCCCTCGCGGGCCAAGAGACCCAGTACTTC.

V and J are TRBV5-4 and TRBJ2-5; a weak D match, TRBD2 (6 bases). V lost 1 base, J lost 3 bases, and 10 bases lay in between. Germline V gives CDR1 SGHNT, CDR2 YYREEE (reference sequence). This CDR3 is 14 amino acids long. The CDR3 DNA follows: TGTGCCAGCAGCTTGCTGGGGACTGAAGAGACCCAGTACTTC. Translating gives CASSLLGTEETQYF.

The DNA of the CDR3 is TGTGCCAGCACCTCGGGACGGGACTATGGCTACACCTTC. Residues: CASTSGRDYGYTF. J is TRBJ1-2 and V is TRBV7-8; possible D gene TRBD1, 5 bases. V dropped 7 bases and J dropped 3 bases, with 12 bases sitting between them. CDR1 is SGHVS and CDR2 is FQNEAQ in the germline V gene. The CDR3 sequence is 13 residues long.

The chain has TRBV7-8 and TRBJ2-2; unclear D gene. V lost 5 bases, J lost 6 bases, and 10 bases lay in between. This CDR3 has 13 residues. The germline V gene encodes CDR1 SGHVS and CDR2 FQNEAQ. CDR3 residues: CASSTTPAGELFF. The CDR3 DNA sequence: TGTGCCAGCAGCACAACCCCGGCCGGGGAGCTGTTTTTT.

The chain links TRBV4-3 to TRBJ1-1, with D perhaps matching TRBD1 (6 bases). Germline CDR1 and CDR2: LGHNA and YSLEER. Trimming took off 0 bases at V and 0 bases at J, with 17 bases between the two ends. This CDR3 is 18 amino acids long. The CDR3 DNA sequence: TGCGCCAGCAGCCAAGAGGGCCTCAAGGGGGAGATGAACACTGAAGCTTTCTTT. It encodes CASSQEGLKGEMNTEAFF.

The V gene is TRBV28, the J gene TRBJ1-5, with unresolved D. The V and J ends lost 7 bases and 3 bases respectively, with 10 bases between them. The CDR3 spans 13 residues. CDR1 is MDHEN, CDR2 SYDVKM, per germline. The CDR3 region is CASKEEYNQPQHF. The CDR3, as DNA: TGTGCCAGCAAGGAGGAATACAATCAGCCCCAGCATTTT.

This clone occurred once. The V and J genes are TRBV7-2 and TRBJ1-1; no clear D. Trimming left V 3 bases short and J 2 bases short, with 19 bases between. The CDR3 loop spans 17 amino acids. The V gene's germline CDR1 is SGHTA and CDR2 FQGNSA. CDR3 residues: CASSFNRLELRNTEAFF. The CDR3 coding sequence is TGTGCCAGCAGCTTTAATCGGCTTGAGCTCCGAAACACTGAAGCTTTCTTT.

The chain links TRBV11-3 to TRBJ2-3; possible D gene TRBD2, 6 bases. From germline, CDR1 is SGHNT and CDR2 YENEEA. Trimming cost V 3 bases and J 2 bases, with 9 bases left between them. This CDR3 has 14 residues. The CDR3, as DNA: TGTGCCAGCAGCTTCGGACTACACACAGATACGCAGTATTTT. It specifies CASSFGLHTDTQYF.

The gene calls are TRBV5-4 and TRBJ1-4; TRBD1 agrees at 7 bases. The V gene end was trimmed by 0 bases and the J gene end by 5 bases; junction bases not matched to a gene: 4. This CDR3 is built from 15 residues. Germline V gene lookup returns CDR1 SGHNT and CDR2 YYREEE (reference sequence). CDR3 sequence reads: CASSLGGTVNEKLFF. The CDR3 DNA reads TGTGCCAGCAGCTTGGGCGGGACAGTAAATGAAAAACTGTTTTTT.

The chain joins TRBV2 to TRBJ1-4; D unclear. Trimming took 6 bases from V and 10 from J, leaving 15 bases between them. Per germline, CDR1 SNHLY and CDR2 FYNNEI. The CDR3 extends over 13 amino acids. The CDR3, as DNA: TGTGCCAGCAGGTTGGCCCCACGAGGAAAACTGTTTTTT. Protein: CASRLAPRGKLFF.

A remark on this clone: The sample holds other DNA sequences that translate to the same CDR3. The rearrangement joins TRBV2 to TRBJ2-7, with D maybe TRBD1 (5 bases). V dropped 6 bases and J dropped 2 bases, with 8 bases sitting between them. The CDR3 covers 12 residues. CDR1 and CDR2 from the germline V gene are SNHLY and FYNNEI. As DNA, the CDR3 is TGTGCCAGCAGCGCGGACACCTACGAGCAGTACTTC. It codes for CASSADTYEQYF.

The chain carries TRBV5-1 and TRBJ2-7; weak D call: TRBD2 (5 bases). The CDR3 spans 13 residues. CDR1 SGHRS and CDR2 YFSETQ come from the germline V gene. V was clipped by 5 bases and J by 2 bases, with 11 bases between them. The CDR3 protein is CASRRTLAYEQYF. CDR3 nucleotides: TGCGCCAGCAGACGGACTCTAGCCTACGAGCAGTACTTC.

The CDR3 loop is CSVRQVIRETQYF. The CDR3, as DNA: TGCAGCGTTCGACAGGTCATAAGAGAGACCCAGTACTTC. The chain links TRBV29-1 to TRBJ2-5; TRBD1 is a possible D gene (6 bases). With 5 bases removed from V and 4 bases from J, the gap between germline ends came to 14 bases. Germline lookup yields CDR1 SQVTM and CDR2 ANQGSEA. The CDR3 is 13 amino acids.

This chain connects TRBV4-1 to TRBJ1-5, with a tentative D call TRBD1 (5 bases). V was cut by 3 bases and J by 2 bases, with 14 bases left in between. The CDR3 totals 16 residues. The germline CDR1 and CDR2 sequences are MGHRA and YSYEKL. The DNA for the CDR3 is TGCGCCAGCAGCCAGTCGGGGGTTCGGGGCAATCAGCCCCAGCATTTT. Residues: CASSQSGVRGNQPQHF.

The V and J genes are TRBV10-3 and TRBJ2-5; D call uncertain. CDR1 and CDR2 (germline): ENHRY, SYGVKD. The CDR3 spans 12 residues. V shed 4 bases and J shed 5 bases, with 8 bases lying between them. In DNA, the CDR3 is TGTGCCATCAGTGGGACCAGGGAGACCCAGTACTTC. This sequence encodes CAISGTRETQYF.